Below, 27 T cell receptor beta chains from the same sample are listed, as sequenced in a study of blood T cell repertoires in COVID-19. This table comes from immunoSEQ multiplex PCR, and its TCRdb copy is limited to in-frame clones, with some not included. The table has 270,000 or so clones, around nine tenths seen once. The specimen was PBMCs or T cells enriched from blood (not recorded which). These receptors were collected from a woman aged 18-30 years who had recovered from COVID-19.

The J gene is TRBJ1-1, the V gene TRBV5-1; 7 bases match TRBD1. The germline CDR1 and CDR2 sequences are SGHRS and YFSETQ. V shed 7 bases, J shed 0 bases, and the junction held 3 bases outside the gene matches. The CDR3 consists of 13 residues. The CDR3 protein is CASGRGLNTEAFF. Here the CDR3 DNA reads TGCGCCAGCGGCAGGGGGTTGAACACTGAAGCTTTCTTT.

This chain uses TRBV6-5 with TRBJ2-7; D might be TRBD2 (5 bases). Between the trimmed V and J ends, which lost 0 bases and 2 bases, there was a span of 11 bases. This CDR3 is 15 amino acids long. Germline CDR1 and CDR2: MNHEY and SVGAGI. The CDR3 bases are TGTGCCAGCAGTTACTCAATAGCGAGGGCCTACGAGCAGTACTTC. Translated: CASSYSIARAYEQYF.

The chain employs TRBV6-5 and TRBJ2-5, with D possibly matching TRBD1 (6 bases). V lost 6 bases and J 5 bases, leaving 16 bases between the germline ends. The CDR3 contains 14 residues. Germline V CDR1 and CDR2: MNHEY, SVGAGI. The CDR3 nucleotides read TGTGCCAGCAGCAAGTGGGGGCTGAGGGAGACCCAGTACTTC. Translating it yields CASSKWGLRETQYF.

This rearrangement joins TRBV5-4 to TRBJ2-3; weak D call: TRBD2 (6 bases). In germline, CDR1 is SGHNT, CDR2 YYREEE (reference sequence). The length of the CDR3 is 16 residues. With 0 bases removed from V and 2 bases from J, the gap between germline ends came to 13 bases. The CDR3 sequence is CASSLGGGLDTDTQYF. The CDR3 DNA is TGTGCCAGCAGCTTGGGAGGAGGGCTTGACACAGATACGCAGTATTTT.

The chain has TRBV6-5 and TRBJ2-7; D call uncertain. Germline CDR1 MNHEY, CDR2 SVGAGI. The germline V and J ends were trimmed by 6 bases and 5 bases, with 11 bases remaining between them. The CDR3 extends over 12 amino acids. CDR3 amino acids: CASSRGFHEQYF. As DNA, the CDR3 is TGTGCCAGCAGCAGAGGATTCCACGAGCAGTACTTC.

The rearrangement uses TRBV3-1 (or the pseudogene TRBV3-2) and TRBJ1-3, with D perhaps matching TRBD1 (6 bases). Germline CDR1 LGHDT, CDR2 YNNKEL (reference sequence). The CDR3 is 16 residues long. V lost 0 bases and J 6 bases, leaving 15 bases between the germline ends. The CDR3 nucleotides read TGTGCCAGCAGCCAAGATGCAGGGGTCTCAGCAAACACCATATATTTT. Amino acid sequence: CASSQDAGVSANTIYF.

The chain uses TRBV14 and TRBJ2-7; TRBD1 aligns across 9 bases. This CDR3 spans 14 amino acids. V dropped 5 bases and J dropped 6; count of bases not matched to a gene: 8. Per germline, CDR1 SGHDN and CDR2 FVKESK. In DNA form, the CDR3 reads TGTGCCAGCAGCTACCGGGACAGGGTTCCCGAGCAGTACTTC. It codes for CASSYRDRVPEQYF.

The chain couples TRBV7-9 to TRBJ2-3; the match to TRBD2 covers 7 bases. This CDR3 has 15 residues. Germline V gene lookup returns CDR1 SEHNR and CDR2 FQNEAQ (reference sequence). With 2 bases clipped from V and 8 bases from J, the junction kept 10 bases outside the gene matches. The CDR3 spells CASSLLGLPGGTQYF. The CDR3 nucleotides read TGTGCCAGCAGCTTACTCGGACTACCGGGGGGTACGCAGTATTTT.

The rearrangement joins TRBV4-3 to TRBJ2-2; a possible D gene is TRBD1 (6 bases). Trimming pared 1 base from V and 6 bases from J, leaving 9 bases between. The CDR3 runs 14 residues. The V gene's germline CDR1 is LGHNA and CDR2 YSLEER. In DNA form, the CDR3 reads TGCGCCAGCAGCCAAGCATCAGGGGCCGGGGAGCTGTTTTTT. Translation gives CASSQASGAGELFF.

The chain combines TRBV18 with TRBJ1-3; D unclear. Germline CDR1 is KGHSH and CDR2 is LQKENI. With 0 bases removed from V and 0 bases from J, the gap between germline ends came to 6 bases. The CDR3 has 15 amino acids. The CDR3 region has the DNA TGTGCCAGCTCACCACCCGACTCCTCTGGAAACACCATATATTTT. It yields the protein CASSPPDSSGNTIYF.

V gene TRBV12-5 combines with J gene TRBJ1-1; D uncertain. Germline assignment: CDR1 LGHNT and CDR2 FRNRAP. The CDR3 is made up of 12 amino acids. Trimming pared 1 base from V and 7 bases from J, leaving 7 bases between. The CDR3 DNA sequence: TGTGCTAGTGGTTTGGGGACTCTTGAAGCTTTCTTT. Protein: CASGLGTLEAFF.

The chain couples TRBV9 to TRBJ2-3; D is perhaps TRBD2 (7 bases). Looked up from germline, CDR1 is SGDLS and CDR2 is YYNGEE. With 0 bases removed from V and 2 bases from J, the gap between germline ends came to 13 bases. The CDR3 runs to 16 residues. The CDR3 sequence is CASSVGFGGATDTQYF. Here the CDR3 DNA reads TGTGCCAGCAGCGTAGGTTTTGGGGGGGCCACAGATACGCAGTATTTT. The full variable domain, its missing parts supplied by reference TRBV9 and TRBJ2-3, is DSGVTQTPKHLITATGQRVTLRCSPRSGDLSVYWYQQSLDQGLQFLIQYYNGEERAKGNILERFSAQQFPDLHSELNLSSLELGDSALYFCASSVGFGGATDTQYFGPGTRLTVL.

In this sample, this clone turned up once. CDR3: CSVAAFASTGSSNYGYTF. CDR3 sequence (DNA): TGCAGCGTCGCTGCTTTCGCATCAACAGGATCGTCGAACTATGGCTACACCTTC. The chain employs TRBV29-1 and TRBJ1-2; possible D gene TRBD1, 5 bases. The V end lost 6 bases, the J end lost 2 bases, and 28 bases lay between the germline ends. The CDR3 consists of 18 residues. Looked up from germline, CDR1 is SQVTM and CDR2 is ANQGSEA.

The gene calls are TRBV7-9 and TRBJ2-1; possibly TRBD2 for D (5 bases). The CDR3 runs to 13 residues. CDR1 and CDR2 from the germline V gene are SEHNR and FQNEAQ (reference sequence). V gave up 6 bases and J gave up 5 bases, with 11 bases separating them. CDR3 region: CASRFRTDNEQFF. In DNA, the CDR3 is TGTGCCAGCAGATTTAGGACTGACAATGAGCAGTTCTTC.

The gene calls are TRBV12-3 or TRBV12-4 and TRBJ2-7; D remains ambiguous. CDR3 length: 12 amino acids. Trimming removed 3 bases at V and 4 bases at J, with 7 bases between. CDR3 loop: CASSFIRYEQYF. For the CDR3, the DNA is TGTGCCAGCAGTTTCATTCGGTACGAGCAGTACTTC.

The J gene is TRBJ2-3, the V gene TRBV30, with 9 bases lining up with TRBD2. This CDR3 region has 19 residues. Trimming removed 3 bases from V and 0 bases from J; junction bases left unmatched: 16. CDR1 GTSNPN and CDR2 SVGIG come from the germline V gene (reference sequence). CDR3 protein: CAWSTGLTSGPGSTDTQYF. CDR3 DNA: TGTGCCTGGAGCACAGGGTTAACTAGCGGGCCTGGGAGCACAGATACGCAGTATTTT.

The chain couples TRBV6-5 to TRBJ1-2; TRBD1 might be the D (6 bases). This CDR3 contains 11 residues. Per germline, CDR1 MNHEY and CDR2 SVGAGI. Trimming pared 10 bases from V and 6 bases from J, leaving 12 bases between. CDR3 sequence reads: CATDRQHGYTF. Written as DNA, the CDR3 is TGTGCCACGGACAGACAGCATGGCTACACCTTC.

The chain links TRBV7-8 to TRBJ2-3, with 9 bases matching TRBD2. Germline CDR1 is SGHVS and CDR2 is FQNEAQ. The CDR3 totals 16 residues. Losses at the gene ends were 1 base for V and 3 bases for J; bases not matched to a gene: 5. The CDR3 loop is CASSLGSGGSTDTQYF. CDR3 nucleotides: TGTGCCAGCAGCTTAGGTAGCGGGGGATCAACAGATACGCAGTATTTT.

V and J are TRBV27 and TRBJ2-7; a weak D match, TRBD2 (6 bases). This CDR3 comprises 14 residues. V was clipped by 6 bases and J by 3 bases, with 15 bases between them. CDR1 is MNHEY, CDR2 SMNVEV, per germline (reference sequence). The CDR3 region is CASSTGGRGYEQYF. Here the CDR3 DNA reads TGTGCCAGCAGCACCGGGGGACGAGGCTACGAGCAGTACTTC.

Notes on this clone: Mismatch with germline at one junction end may stem from a read error. The chain uses TRBV28 and TRBJ2-1; TRBD2 aligns across 7 bases. The V gene's germline CDR1 is MDHEN and CDR2 SYDVKM. The CDR3 extends over 15 amino acids. CDR3 sequence: CASSLAGDSNNEQFF. The CDR3 DNA reads TGTGCCAGCAGTTTAGCGGGGGACTCCAACAATGAGCAGTTCTTC.

The CDR3 bases are TGTGCCAGCAGCACCGGGACAGGGGCCTCGGATGAGCAGTTCTTC. Amino acid sequence: CASSTGTGASDEQFF. The chain carries TRBV27 and TRBJ2-1; 10 bases line up with TRBD1. This CDR3 is built from 15 residues. V was clipped by 6 bases and J by 8 bases; unmatched bases: 10. The germline gives CDR1 MNHEY, CDR2 SMNVEV (reference sequence).

This chain connects TRBV12-3 or TRBV12-4 to TRBJ2-7; TRBD1 agrees at 7 bases. This CDR3 is 12 amino acids long. V shed 3 bases and J 10 bases; nucleotides not matched to a gene: 6. The CDR3, as DNA: TGTGCCAGCAGTTTCCCGGGACAGTTACAGTACTTC. It yields the protein CASSFPGQLQYF.

The chain couples TRBV5-4 to TRBJ2-2; 8 nucleotides align to TRBD2. The germline V gene encodes CDR1 SGHNT and CDR2 YYREEE (reference sequence). V was pared by 0 bases and J by 4 bases, with 2 bases of the junction left unmatched. CDR3 length equals 15 residues. CDR3 loop: CASSLGTSRTGELFF. In nucleotides, the CDR3 is TGTGCCAGCAGCTTGGGGACTAGCCGCACCGGGGAGCTGTTTTTT.

This sequence joins TRBV2 and TRBJ2-7; 9 bases align to TRBD1. The CDR3 is 15 amino acids. Per the germline V gene, CDR1 is SNHLY and CDR2 is FYNNEI. V lost 6 bases to trimming and J lost 3 bases; unmatched junction nucleotides: 9. In DNA, the CDR3 is TGTGCCAGCAGCCCAACGGGACAGGGTTACTACGAGCAGTACTTC. This sequence encodes CASSPTGQGYYEQYF.

This chain joins TRBV19 and TRBJ2-3; unclear D gene. CDR3 length: 11 amino acids. Germline V lookup: CDR1 LNHDA, CDR2 SQIVND (reference sequence). V lost 8 bases and J lost 6, with 9 bases in between. The chain's CDR3 is CASGPLDTQYF. As DNA, the CDR3 is TGTGCCAGTGGGCCTCTGGATACGCAGTATTTT.

The chain links TRBV24-1 to TRBJ1-5; D possibly corresponds to TRBD1 (5 bases). CDR1 KGHDR and CDR2 SFDVKD come from the germline V gene. The CDR3 sequence is 16 residues long. V lost 4 bases and J lost 2, with 14 bases in between. In DNA form, the CDR3 reads TGTGCCACCAGTGACGGTCAGGGTAGTGGCAATCAGCCCCAGCATTTT. Its protein is CATSDGQGSGNQPQHF.

The chain carries TRBV24-1 and TRBJ2-2; 9 positions match TRBD2. Germline V gene lookup returns CDR1 KGHDR and CDR2 SFDVKD. J lost 5 bases, V lost 4 bases, and 10 bases had no gene match. The length of the CDR3 is 17 residues. Written as DNA, the CDR3 is TGTGCCACCAGTGACCCCATAGCGGGAGAATTAACCGGGGAGCTGTTTTTT. Residues: CATSDPIAGELTGELFF.